This T cell receptor (beta chain) was captured in a study of tumor-infiltrating lymphocytes in primary liver carcinoma. Study in general: About 3.5 to 8 million productive TCRbeta reads were obtained from the samples, with similar numbers across tissue types.

Bulk tissue was left unsorted, and RNA and DNA were co-extracted from 20-30 mg of it. Patients carried chronic HBV infection without prior treatment. Starting material of about 0.45 ug total RNA yielded TCR beta cDNA via a constant-region primer. Investigators got TCR beta libraries out of three nested multiplex PCR rounds, done with slightly modified ARM-PCR. TRBV1-TRBV30 forward and Cbeta reverse primers drove the first two roughly 10-cycle rounds. MiXCR, run by TCRdb on the multiplex PCR reads, gives a single entry per CDR3 protein. The sample lists 40,000 or so distinct CDR3 sequences, roughly 77% occurring once. CDR1 is SGHNT, CDR2 YYREEE, per germline (reference sequence). J gave up 2 bases and V 1 base, and 11 bases lay outside the gene matches. This CDR3 spans 19 amino acids. This clonotype was seen ten or more times. Its antigen is unidentified. General study results and limits: Overlap in tumor-adjacent and tumor-blood pairs fell below that of tumor region pairs. Tumors carried a top-250-clone fraction significantly exceeding that of blood (p = 0.039).

The TCR was taken from a woman aged 25-40 years with primary liver carcinoma and hepatitis B virus infection. The chain recombines TRBV5-4 with TRBJ2-1; 11 nucleotides align to TRBD2. The specimen was tumor-adjacent normal liver tissue. As DNA, the CDR3 is TGTGCCAGCAGCTTGATAGCGGGAGGGCCTCGATATGCCTACAATGAGCAGTTCTTC. Amino acid sequence: CASSLIAGGPRYAYNEQFF.